The following is a TCR beta chain sequence with its context. Its recognized antigen is unknown. No clone much larger than this one lies a single base away; base qualities are absent. These data originate in a study of blood T cell repertoires in COVID-19 (dated by TCRdb to 2020 to 2021). At the level of the whole study: Samples from collaborators originated in the United States, Italy and Spain and spanned both the acute and convalescent phases of COVID-19. The prospective study material was composed of cDNA or gDNA derived from T cells, B-cell-depleted T cells, or PBMCs. The dataset comprised deeply sampled blood TCRbeta repertoires from subjects exposed to, actively infected with, or recovered from COVID-19. The repertoires were made available in a free public database intended to serve as a resource for research on the immune response to SARS-CoV-2. Samples were obtained from the ongoing ImmuneRACE study (first 160 participants) and from roughly 1,300 subjects provided by 6 global collaborators. Nearly every sample came with metadata listing a de-identified subject ID, COVID-19 status, age in years and sex. Where available, HLA class I and class II types were obtained from metadata supplied by the sample provider rather than from assay-based typing. Points the paper makes about the study in general: How much clinical and demographic metadata was included differed by source and by participant, and the metadata was provided uncurated.

The collaborating institutions used their own protocols to collect whole blood in K2EDTA tubes. Collaborator samples were shipped for TCRbeta analysis as frozen whole blood, isolated PBMCs, or DNA extracted from either sample type. TCRbeta CDR3 regions were amplified from genomic DNA using the immunoSEQ Assay, a bias-controlled multiplex PCR. The study's processing was this. The number of nucleated cells in each sample was estimated by amplification of reference gene primers within the assay. To quantify the absolute abundance of each unique TCRbeta CDR3 rearrangement, sequence reads were collapsed and filtered. Productive Simpson clonality was computed per sample as the square root of Simpson's diversity index over productive rearrangements. The clones in this table, taken by TCRdb from immuneACCESS, are in-frame only. Not every clone is retained; where verified, under half of the shortfall comes from an unresolved V gene, and the cause of the rest is unknown. V and J calls and clone size come straight from that table; D and trimming were deduced from the DNA. The sample contains 25,000 to 35,000 clones, 84% of them found a single time. Together, the top ten hold approximately 46% of the sample.

Material: peripheral blood. The TCR originated in an elderly woman with acute or convalescent COVID-19.

The CDR3 reads CASSQVSTTDTQYF. At the DNA level, the sequence is TGCGCCAGCAGCCAAGTTAGCACTACAGATACGCAGTATTTT. The chain joins TRBV4-1 to TRBJ2-3, with the D gene call left open. The CDR3 measures 14 amino acids from cysteine to phenylalanine. The sequence is cut down to CDR3 DNA, 42 bases in frame from base 1. The trim is 1 base for V and 3 bases for J, with a gap of 8 bases between the germline ends. According to the germline V gene, CDR1 reads MGHRA and CDR2 reads YSYEKL.